The 26 T cell receptor beta chains below come from one sample, sequenced in a study of technical replicates of blood from a handful of donors. The assay was immunoSEQ multiplex PCR, and TCRdb's table has in-frame clones only and misses some. Of about 82,000 clones detected, under 96% appear once; the ten largest clones hold 0.3% to 0.4%. The sequencing sample was made of T cells isolated from PBMCs. These receptors were taken from a human donor in good health.

This chain connects TRBV11-2 to TRBJ1-4; D not certain. Germline CDR1 reads SGHAT; CDR2 reads FQNNGV. V was pared by 2 bases and J by 0 bases, with 16 bases between. There are 18 residues in the CDR3. As DNA, the CDR3 is TGTGCCAGCAGCTTAAGAGGGCCGACCTCCGCAACTAATGAAAAACTGTTTTTT. It translates to CASSLRGPTSATNEKLFF. The complete variable domain, with remaining parts taken from reference TRBV11-2 and TRBJ1-4, reads EAGVAQSPRYKIIEKRQSVAFWCNPISGHATLYWYQQILGQGPKLLIQFQNNGVVDDSQLPKDRFSAERLKGVDSTLKIQPAKLEDSAVYLCASSLRGPTSATNEKLFFGSGTQLSVL.

V and J are TRBV29-1 and TRBJ2-3; 7 positions match TRBD1. V shed 6 bases and J 0 bases; nucleotides not matched to a gene: 6. Germline CDR1 is SQVTM and CDR2 is ANQGSEA. The CDR3 is 14 amino acids. The CDR3 bases are TGCAGCGTCACAGGGGACCCTAGCACAGATACGCAGTATTTT. Translation gives CSVTGDPSTDTQYF.

This chain's CDR3 is CASSLGQIGVWGDTQYF. The CDR3 coding sequence is TGTGCCAGCAGCCTGGGACAGATCGGTGTGTGGGGCGATACGCAGTATTTT. The chain employs TRBV5-4 and TRBJ2-3, with TRBD1 identical over 7 bases. V was clipped by 4 bases and J by 6 bases; unmatched bases: 17. This CDR3 is 17 amino acids long. Germline-derived CDR1 and CDR2 are SGHNT and YYREEE (reference sequence).

CDR3 sequence reads: CASSASGSAYNEQFF. The CDR3 region has the DNA TGTGCCAGCAGCGCCAGCGGGAGCGCCTACAATGAGCAGTTCTTC. The rearrangement joins TRBV9 to TRBJ2-1; the match to TRBD2 covers 8 bases. The CDR3 is 15 residues long. V gave up 3 bases and J gave up 2 bases; unmatched junction bases: 4. Germline lookup yields CDR1 SGDLS and CDR2 YYNGEE.

This rearrangement joins TRBV9 to TRBJ2-5; tentatively, D is TRBD2 (5 bases). The CDR3 length is 16 residues. The ends were cut back, 4 bases at V and 2 bases at J, with 18 bases in the middle. Germline V gives CDR1 SGDLS, CDR2 YYNGEE. This chain's CDR3 is CASSTSGGLGQETQYF. The CDR3 DNA reads as TGTGCCAGCAGCACCAGTGGAGGACTGGGGCAAGAGACCCAGTACTTC.

This sequence joins TRBV5-1 and TRBJ2-3, with D tentatively TRBD1 (5 bases). The CDR3 is 16 amino acids. CDR1 and CDR2 from the germline V gene are SGHRS and YFSETQ. Trimming pared 0 bases from V and 0 bases from J, leaving 11 bases between. CDR3 DNA: TGCGCCAGCAGCTTGGAAGGGGCGTTCAGCACAGATACGCAGTATTTT. Its protein is CASSLEGAFSTDTQYF.

This chain uses TRBV5-1 with TRBJ1-1; maybe TRBD1 (5 bases). Germline CDR1 is SGHRS and CDR2 is YFSETQ. V lost 3 bases, J lost 3 bases, and 21 bases lay in between. CDR3 length: 17 amino acids. The CDR3 here is CASSWPSGSGRDTEAFF. CDR3 DNA: TGCGCCAGCAGCTGGCCTTCAGGGTCCGGTAGGGACACTGAAGCTTTCTTT.

The chain couples TRBV15 to TRBJ2-5, with D possibly being TRBD2 (5 bases). CDR3 size: 13 residues. V was cut by 11 bases and J by 2 bases, with 15 bases left in between. CDR1 and CDR2 from the germline V gene are LNHNV and YYDKDF (reference sequence). In DNA form, the CDR3 reads TGTGCCTTAGGCCAGCGGTGGCAAGAGACCCAGTACTTC. As protein: CALGQRWQETQYF.

The chain is built from TRBV7-2 and TRBJ2-1, with TRBD2 identical over 7 bases. The V and J ends lost 2 bases and 4 bases, in that order; junction bases with no gene match: 5. This CDR3 spans 15 amino acids. Germline lookup yields CDR1 SGHTA and CDR2 FQGNSA. CDR3: CASSLSAGVYNEQFF. For the CDR3, the DNA is TGTGCCAGCAGCTTATCCGCGGGAGTATACAATGAGCAGTTCTTC.

The V gene is TRBV9, the J gene TRBJ2-2, with D tentatively TRBD1 (6 bases). Germline V lookup: CDR1 SGDLS, CDR2 YYNGEE. V lost 3 bases and J 1 base, leaving 7 bases between the germline ends. The CDR3 is 14 amino acids. CDR3 residues: CASSGGQNTGELFF. The DNA for the CDR3 is TGTGCCAGCAGCGGGGGACAGAACACCGGGGAGCTGTTTTTT. Variable domain in full (rest from reference TRBV9 and TRBJ2-2): DSGVTQTPKHLITATGQRVTLRCSPRSGDLSVYWYQQSLDQGLQFLIQYYNGEERAKGNILERFSAQQFPDLHSELNLSSLELGDSALYFCASSGGQNTGELFFGEGSRLTVL.

The V call is TRBV6-1, the J call TRBJ2-5; tentative D call: TRBD1 (6 bases). The CDR3 runs to 14 residues. V gave up 2 bases and J gave up 4 bases, with 11 bases separating them. Germline V gene lookup returns CDR1 MNHNS and CDR2 SASEGT. The CDR3 bases are TGTGCCAGCAGTGAATTCGGACAGAGAGAGACCCAGTACTTC. Its translation is CASSEFGQRETQYF.

The chain couples TRBV9 to TRBJ2-1, with 11 bases aligning to TRBD2. Trimming took 2 bases from V and 5 from J; bases not matched to a gene: 3. The germline gives CDR1 SGDLS, CDR2 YYNGEE. The CDR3 runs to 15 residues. The CDR3 region is CASSVGLAGHNEQFF. DNA of the CDR3: TGTGCCAGCAGCGTCGGACTAGCGGGCCACAATGAGCAGTTCTTC.

The chain carries TRBV11-3 and TRBJ2-1; D is undetermined. The V end lost 1 base, the J end lost 6 bases, and 4 bases lay between the germline ends. This CDR3 spans 12 amino acids. Germline loops: CDR1 SGHNT, CDR2 YENEEA. The CDR3 region is CASSLVSNEQFF. The CDR3 DNA is TGTGCCAGCAGCTTAGTCAGCAATGAGCAGTTCTTC. Using reference TRBV11-3 and TRBJ2-1 for the parts outside the CDR3, the full variable domain is EAGVVQSPRYKIIEKKQPVAFWCNPISGHNTLYWYLQNLGQGPELLIRYENEEAVDDSQLPKDRFSAERLKGVDSTLKIQPAELGDSAVYLCASSLVSNEQFFGPGTRLTVL.

The chain couples TRBV28 to TRBJ1-5; 9 bases fit TRBD1. Losses at the gene ends were 6 bases for V and 7 bases for J; bases not matched to a gene: 28. The CDR3 has 21 amino acids. Per the germline V gene, CDR1 is MDHEN and CDR2 is SYDVKM. CDR3 residues: CASSLDSRGQGIRSLTQPQHF. CDR3 nucleotides: TGTGCCAGCAGCTTGGACTCGCGCGGACAGGGGATCAGAAGTCTCACCCAGCCCCAGCATTTT.

The chain links TRBV15 to TRBJ2-5, with TRBD1 matching 7 bases. Germline CDR1 reads LNHNV; CDR2 reads YYDKDF (reference sequence). The J segment lost 4 bases and the V segment lost 0 bases, leaving 8 bases of the junction unmatched. This CDR3 is built from 16 residues. The CDR3 bases are TGTGCCACCAGCAGAGATAGGGGGCAAGGAGGAGAGACCCAGTACTTC. Its translation is CATSRDRGQGGETQYF.

This chain connects TRBV2 to TRBJ2-5; D unresolved. The germline gives CDR1 SNHLY, CDR2 FYNNEI. The CDR3 extends over 12 amino acids. V lost 7 bases and J 4 bases, leaving 10 bases between the germline ends. The CDR3 sequence: CASTLPGETQYF. In DNA, the CDR3 is TGTGCCAGCACTCTCCCCGGAGAGACCCAGTACTTC. The complete variable domain, with remaining parts taken from reference TRBV2 and TRBJ2-5, reads EPEVTQTPSHQVTQMGQEVILRCVPISNHLYFYWYRQILGQKVEFLVSFYNNEISEKSEIFDDQFSVERPDGSNFTLKIRSTKLEDSAMYFCASTLPGETQYFGPGTRLLVL.

This sequence joins TRBV4-1 and TRBJ2-2; tentative D call: TRBD2 (6 bases). Germline CDR1 reads MGHRA; CDR2 reads YSYEKL. The CDR3 sequence is 15 residues long. The V gene lost 0 bases and the J gene lost 2 bases, with 7 bases spanning the gap. The CDR3 DNA follows: TGCGCCAGCAGCCAAGAGGGACTTAACACCGGGGAGCTGTTTTTT. Translating it yields CASSQEGLNTGELFF.

The chain carries TRBV29-1 and TRBJ1-5, with TRBD1 as a possible D gene (6 bases). CDR1 is SQVTM and CDR2 is ANQGSEA in the germline V gene. The CDR3 is 14 amino acids. The CDR3 here is CSTWEGGSNQPQHF. The CDR3 coding sequence is TGCAGTACGTGGGAGGGGGGAAGCAATCAGCCCCAGCATTTT. Full variable domain (remainder filled in from reference TRBV29-1 and TRBJ1-5): SAVISQKPSRDICQRGTSLTIQCQVDSQVTMMFWYRQQPGQSLTLIATANQGSEATYESGFVIDKFPISRPNLTFSTLTVSNMSPEDSSIYLCSTWEGGSNQPQHFGDGTRLSIL.

This clone was observed once. The chain couples TRBV4-2 to TRBJ2-7; TRBD2 matches 7 bases. CDR1 is LGHNA and CDR2 is YNFKEQ in the germline V gene. Germline trimming cut 4 bases from V and 1 base from J; bases unmatched to any gene: 7. The CDR3 totals 15 residues. The chain's CDR3 is CASSLQSGISYEQYF. CDR3 in DNA: TGTGCCAGCAGCCTACAGAGCGGGATATCCTACGAGCAGTACTTC.

The V call is TRBV19, the J call TRBJ1-2, with TRBD1 matching 7 bases. CDR1 and CDR2 (germline): LNHDA, SQIVND (reference sequence). The CDR3 sequence is 14 residues long. J lost 2 bases, V lost 3 bases, and 3 bases had no gene match. The DNA of the CDR3 is TGTGCCAGTAGTATTAAGGGGGCGAACTATGGCTACACCTTC. This sequence encodes CASSIKGANYGYTF. Full variable domain (missing parts from reference TRBV19 and TRBJ1-2): DGGITQSPKYLFRKEGQNVTLSCEQNLNHDAMYWYRQDPGQGLRLIYYSQIVNDFQKGDIAEGYSVSREKKESFPLTVTSAQKNPTAFYLCASSIKGANYGYTFGSGTRLTVV.

V is TRBV19 and J is TRBJ2-7; a possible D gene is TRBD2 (6 bases). Germline V lookup: CDR1 LNHDA, CDR2 SQIVND (reference sequence). The CDR3 contains 12 residues. V lost 3 bases and J 5 bases, leaving 8 bases between the germline ends. The CDR3 region has the DNA TGTGCCAGTAGTATCCGGGGGAACGAGCAGTACTTC. It yields the protein CASSIRGNEQYF. Full variable domain (rest looked up from reference TRBV19 and TRBJ2-7): DGGITQSPKYLFRKEGQNVTLSCEQNLNHDAMYWYRQDPGQGLRLIYYSQIVNDFQKGDIAEGYSVSREKKESFPLTVTSAQKNPTAFYLCASSIRGNEQYFGPGTRLTVT.

V is TRBV6-5 and J is TRBJ1-1; weak D call: TRBD1 (6 bases). The CDR3 spans 13 residues. The germline V gene encodes CDR1 MNHEY and CDR2 SVGAGI. V was pared by 8 bases and J by 5 bases, with 15 bases between. CDR3 sequence (DNA): TGTGCCAGCGGCCGGGACACACGGACTGAAGCTTTCTTT. It is translated as CASGRDTRTEAFF.

The chain carries TRBV29-1 and TRBJ1-4; D is unresolved. In germline, CDR1 is SQVTM, CDR2 ANQGSEA. The CDR3 extends over 12 amino acids. Trimming took off 5 bases at V and 2 bases at J, with 6 bases between the two ends. The CDR3 nucleotides are TGCAGCGTTTTGGGCACTAATGAAAAACTGTTTTTT. Residues: CSVLGTNEKLFF.

V usage is TRBV28 and J usage is TRBJ2-3, with D perhaps matching TRBD1 (6 bases). Trimming pared 5 bases from V and 2 bases from J, leaving 14 bases between. This CDR3 is built from 15 residues. CDR1 MDHEN and CDR2 SYDVKM come from the germline V gene. This chain's CDR3 is CASSRTEEPTDTQYF. The CDR3 DNA reads as TGTGCCAGCAGTCGGACAGAAGAACCCACAGATACGCAGTATTTT.

The V gene is TRBV5-1, the J gene TRBJ2-2; no clear D gene. The germline gives CDR1 SGHRS, CDR2 YFSETQ. The CDR3 contains 18 residues. Trimming pared 1 base from V and 0 bases from J, leaving 16 bases between. CDR3 sequence reads: CASSLTTPTFTNTGELFF. The CDR3 DNA reads as TGCGCCAGCAGCTTGACGACTCCCACCTTTACGAACACCGGGGAGCTGTTTTTT.

This chain connects TRBV6-5 to TRBJ2-7; D might be TRBD2 (6 bases). Germline V lookup: CDR1 MNHEY, CDR2 SVGAGI. Trimming took 4 bases from V and 5 from J, leaving 15 bases between them. This CDR3 spans 14 amino acids. Written as DNA, the CDR3 is TGTGCCAGCAGTTCTCCGTCAGTAGCGGACGAGCAGTACTTC. Amino acid sequence: CASSSPSVADEQYF.